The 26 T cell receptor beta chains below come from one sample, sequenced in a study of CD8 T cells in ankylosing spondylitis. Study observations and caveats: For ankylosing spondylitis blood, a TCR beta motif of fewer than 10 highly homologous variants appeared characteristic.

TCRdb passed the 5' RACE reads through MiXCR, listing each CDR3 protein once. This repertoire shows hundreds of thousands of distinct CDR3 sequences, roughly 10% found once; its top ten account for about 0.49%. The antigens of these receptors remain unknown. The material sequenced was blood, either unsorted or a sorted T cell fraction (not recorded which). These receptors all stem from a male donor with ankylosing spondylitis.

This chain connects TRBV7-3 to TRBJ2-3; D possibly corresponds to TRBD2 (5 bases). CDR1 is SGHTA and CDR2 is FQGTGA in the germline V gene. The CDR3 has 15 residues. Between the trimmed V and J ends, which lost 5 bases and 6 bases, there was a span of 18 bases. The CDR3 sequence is CASSAPGPPGDTQYF. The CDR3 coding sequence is TGTGCCAGCAGCGCCCCGGGCCCCCCGGGGGATACGCAGTATTTT.

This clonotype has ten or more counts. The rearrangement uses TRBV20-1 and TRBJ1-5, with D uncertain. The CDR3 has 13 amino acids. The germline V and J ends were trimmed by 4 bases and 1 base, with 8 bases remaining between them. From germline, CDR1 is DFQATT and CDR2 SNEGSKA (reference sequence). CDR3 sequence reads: CSAIHGSNQPQHF. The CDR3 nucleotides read TGCAGTGCTATTCATGGGAGCAATCAGCCCCAGCATTTT.

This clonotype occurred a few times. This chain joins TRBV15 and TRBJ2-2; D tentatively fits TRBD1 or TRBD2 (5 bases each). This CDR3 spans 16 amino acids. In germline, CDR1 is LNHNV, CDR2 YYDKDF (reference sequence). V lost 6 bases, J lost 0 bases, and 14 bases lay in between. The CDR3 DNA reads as TGTGCCACCAGTCGGGACGGACTCGCGAACACCGGGGAGCTGTTTTTT. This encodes CATSRDGLANTGELFF.

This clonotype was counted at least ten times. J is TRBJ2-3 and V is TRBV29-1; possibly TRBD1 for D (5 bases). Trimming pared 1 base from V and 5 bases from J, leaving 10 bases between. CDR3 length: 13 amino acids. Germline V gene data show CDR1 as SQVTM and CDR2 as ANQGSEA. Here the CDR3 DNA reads TGCAGCGTTGAAGGCAGGGCCGGAGATACGCAGTATTTT. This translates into CSVEGRAGDTQYF.

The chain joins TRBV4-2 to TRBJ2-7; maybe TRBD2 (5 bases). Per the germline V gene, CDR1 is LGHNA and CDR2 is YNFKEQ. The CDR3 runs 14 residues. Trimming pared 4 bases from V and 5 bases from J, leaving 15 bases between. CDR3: CASSRTLLVDEQYF. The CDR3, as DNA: TGTGCCAGCAGCCGGACTTTACTAGTTGACGAGCAGTACTTC.

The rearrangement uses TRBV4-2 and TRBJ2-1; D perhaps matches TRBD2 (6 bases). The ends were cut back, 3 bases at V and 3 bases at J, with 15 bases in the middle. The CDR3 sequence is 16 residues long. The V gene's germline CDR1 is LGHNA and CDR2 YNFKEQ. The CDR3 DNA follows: TGTGCCAGCAGCCACCCCGGGACTGCGGTCTACAATGAGCAGTTCTTC. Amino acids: CASSHPGTAVYNEQFF.

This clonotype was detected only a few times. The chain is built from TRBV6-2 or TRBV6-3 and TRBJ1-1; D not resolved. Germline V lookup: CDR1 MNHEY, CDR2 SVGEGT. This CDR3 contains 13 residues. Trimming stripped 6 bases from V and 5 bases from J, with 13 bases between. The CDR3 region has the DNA TGTGCCAGCAGATGGACCTACTGGACTGAAGCTTTCTTT. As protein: CASRWTYWTEAFF.

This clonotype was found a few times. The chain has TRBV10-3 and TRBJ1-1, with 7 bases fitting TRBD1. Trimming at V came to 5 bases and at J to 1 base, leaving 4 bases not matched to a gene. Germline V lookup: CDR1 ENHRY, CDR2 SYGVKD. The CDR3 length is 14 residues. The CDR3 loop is CAISLTGANTEAFF. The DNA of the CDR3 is TGTGCCATCAGTCTAACAGGGGCGAACACTGAAGCTTTCTTT.

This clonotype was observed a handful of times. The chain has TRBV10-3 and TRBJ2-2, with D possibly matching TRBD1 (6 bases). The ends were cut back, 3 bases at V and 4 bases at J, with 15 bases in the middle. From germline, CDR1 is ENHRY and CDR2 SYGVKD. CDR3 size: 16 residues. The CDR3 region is CAISDPGQRFTGELFF. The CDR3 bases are TGTGCCATCAGTGATCCCGGACAGCGATTCACCGGGGAGCTGTTTTTT.

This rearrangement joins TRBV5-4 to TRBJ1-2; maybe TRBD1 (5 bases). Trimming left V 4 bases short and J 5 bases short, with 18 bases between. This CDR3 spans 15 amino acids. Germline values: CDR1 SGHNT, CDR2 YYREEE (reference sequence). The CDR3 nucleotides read TGTGCCAGCAGCCAGCCCGAGGGGTTGAGTTATGGCTACACCTTC. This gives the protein CASSQPEGLSYGYTF.

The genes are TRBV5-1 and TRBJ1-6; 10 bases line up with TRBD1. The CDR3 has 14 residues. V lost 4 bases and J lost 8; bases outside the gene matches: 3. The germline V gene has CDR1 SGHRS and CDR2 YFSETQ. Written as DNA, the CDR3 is TGCGCCAGCAGCATGGGGACAGGGGATTCACCCCTCCACTTT. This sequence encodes CASSMGTGDSPLHF.

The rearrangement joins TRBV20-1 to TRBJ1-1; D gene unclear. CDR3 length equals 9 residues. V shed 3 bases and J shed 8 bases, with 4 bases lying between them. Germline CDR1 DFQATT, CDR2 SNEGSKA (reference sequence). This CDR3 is CSARPEAFF. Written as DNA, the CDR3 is TGCAGTGCTAGGCCCGAAGCTTTCTTT.

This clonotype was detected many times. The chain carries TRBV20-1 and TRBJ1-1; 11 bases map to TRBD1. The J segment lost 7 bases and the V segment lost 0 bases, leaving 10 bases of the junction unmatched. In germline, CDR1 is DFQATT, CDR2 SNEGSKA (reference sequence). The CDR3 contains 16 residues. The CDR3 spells CSARDLGTGGRGEAFF. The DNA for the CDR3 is TGCAGTGCTAGAGATCTCGGGACAGGGGGAAGGGGTGAAGCTTTCTTT.

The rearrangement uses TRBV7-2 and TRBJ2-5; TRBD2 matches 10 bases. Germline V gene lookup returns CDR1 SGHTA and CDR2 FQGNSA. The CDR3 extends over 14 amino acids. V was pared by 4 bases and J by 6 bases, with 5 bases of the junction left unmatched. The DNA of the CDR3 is TGTGCCAGCAGCTCCCTAACTAGCGGGAAGACCCAGTACTTC. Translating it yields CASSSLTSGKTQYF.

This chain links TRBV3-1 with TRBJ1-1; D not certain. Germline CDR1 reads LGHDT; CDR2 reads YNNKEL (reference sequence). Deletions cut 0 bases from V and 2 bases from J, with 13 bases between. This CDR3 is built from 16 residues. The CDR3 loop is CASSQERILGNTEAFF. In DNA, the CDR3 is TGTGCCAGCAGCCAAGAAAGGATTTTGGGAAACACTGAAGCTTTCTTT. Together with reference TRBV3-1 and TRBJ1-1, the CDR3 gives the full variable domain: DTAVSQTPKYLVTQMGNDKSIKCEQNLGHDTMYWYKQDSKKFLKIMFSYNNKELIINETVPNRFSPKSPDKAHLNLHINSLELGDSAVYFCASSQERILGNTEAFFGQGTRLTVV.

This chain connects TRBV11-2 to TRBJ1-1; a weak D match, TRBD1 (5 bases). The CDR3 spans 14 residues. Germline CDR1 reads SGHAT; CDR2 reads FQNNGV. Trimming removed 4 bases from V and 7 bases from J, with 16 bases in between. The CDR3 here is CASSSIRRGVEAFF. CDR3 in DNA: TGTGCCAGCAGCTCAATCCGACGGGGCGTTGAAGCTTTCTTT.

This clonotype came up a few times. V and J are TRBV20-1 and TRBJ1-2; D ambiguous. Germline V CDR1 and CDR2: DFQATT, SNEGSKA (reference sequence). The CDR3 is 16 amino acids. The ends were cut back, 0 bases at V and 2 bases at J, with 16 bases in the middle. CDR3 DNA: TGCAGTGCTAGAGATATAGGGATCAACTTGAACTATGGCTACACCTTC. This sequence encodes CSARDIGINLNYGYTF.

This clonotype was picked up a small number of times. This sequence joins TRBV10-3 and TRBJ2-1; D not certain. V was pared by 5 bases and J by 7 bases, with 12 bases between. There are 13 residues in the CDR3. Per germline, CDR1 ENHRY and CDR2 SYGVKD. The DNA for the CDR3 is TGTGCCATCAGTCCAGGACGTTGGAATGAGCAGTTCTTC. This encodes CAISPGRWNEQFF.

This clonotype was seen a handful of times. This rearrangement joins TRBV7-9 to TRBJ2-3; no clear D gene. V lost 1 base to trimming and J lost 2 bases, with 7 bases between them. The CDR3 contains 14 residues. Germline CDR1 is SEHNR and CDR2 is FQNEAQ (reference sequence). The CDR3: CASSLVQITDTQYF. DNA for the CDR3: TGTGCCAGCAGCTTAGTCCAGATCACAGATACGCAGTATTTT.

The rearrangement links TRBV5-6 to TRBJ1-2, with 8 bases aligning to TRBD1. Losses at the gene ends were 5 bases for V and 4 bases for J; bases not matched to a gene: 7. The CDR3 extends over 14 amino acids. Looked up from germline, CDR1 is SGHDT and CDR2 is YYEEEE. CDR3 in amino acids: CASRMGTGPYGYTF. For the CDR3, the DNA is TGTGCCAGCAGGATGGGGACAGGCCCCTATGGCTACACCTTC.

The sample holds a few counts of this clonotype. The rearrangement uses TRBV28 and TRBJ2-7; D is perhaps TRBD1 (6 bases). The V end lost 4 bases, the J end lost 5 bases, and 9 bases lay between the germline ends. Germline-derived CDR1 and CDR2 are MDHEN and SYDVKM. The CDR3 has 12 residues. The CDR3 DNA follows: TGTGCCAGCAGTTCGCGACAGGACGAGCAGTACTTC. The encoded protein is CASSSRQDEQYF.

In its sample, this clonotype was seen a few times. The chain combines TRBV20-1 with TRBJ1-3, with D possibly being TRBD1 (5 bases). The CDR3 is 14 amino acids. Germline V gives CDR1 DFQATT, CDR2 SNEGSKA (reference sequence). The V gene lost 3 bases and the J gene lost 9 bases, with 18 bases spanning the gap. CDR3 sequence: CSASLRSGSGTIYF. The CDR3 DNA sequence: TGCAGTGCTAGTCTTCGGTCAGGGAGTGGCACCATATATTTT.

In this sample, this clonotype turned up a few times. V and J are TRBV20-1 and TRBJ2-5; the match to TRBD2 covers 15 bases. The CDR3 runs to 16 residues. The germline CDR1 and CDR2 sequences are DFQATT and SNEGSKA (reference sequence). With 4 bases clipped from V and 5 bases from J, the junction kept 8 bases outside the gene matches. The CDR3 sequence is CSAIGLAGGLGETQYF. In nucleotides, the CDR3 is TGCAGTGCTATAGGACTAGCGGGGGGGCTGGGTGAGACCCAGTACTTC.

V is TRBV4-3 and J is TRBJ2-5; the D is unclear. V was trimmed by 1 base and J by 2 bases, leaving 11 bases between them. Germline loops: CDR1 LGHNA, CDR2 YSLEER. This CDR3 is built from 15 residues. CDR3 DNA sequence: TGCGCCAGCAGCCAAGGGATTAGTAGGCAAGAGACCCAGTACTTC. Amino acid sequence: CASSQGISRQETQYF.

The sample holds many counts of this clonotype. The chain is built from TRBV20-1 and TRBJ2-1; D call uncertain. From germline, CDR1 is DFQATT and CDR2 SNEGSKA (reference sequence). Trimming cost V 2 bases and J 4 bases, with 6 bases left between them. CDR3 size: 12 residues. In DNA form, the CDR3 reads TGCAGTGCTAGACACGGATACAATGAGCAGTTCTTC. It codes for CSARHGYNEQFF.

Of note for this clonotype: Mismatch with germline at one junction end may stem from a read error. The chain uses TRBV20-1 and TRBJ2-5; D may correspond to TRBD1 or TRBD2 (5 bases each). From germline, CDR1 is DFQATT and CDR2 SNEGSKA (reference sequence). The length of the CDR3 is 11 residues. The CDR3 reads CSAREYRGPRF. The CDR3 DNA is TGCAGTGCTAGAGAATACCGGGGCCCCCGCTTC.